What follows are 2 T cell receptor beta chains derived from one specimen sequenced in a study of T-cell memory formation after mild COVID-19 (dated by TCRdb to the early 2020s). Receptor amplification or capture employed 5' RACE. The sequencer was an Illumina NovaSeq 6000. The public reads were reprocessed in TCRdb via fastp at Q25 and MiXCR, keeping in-frame beta chains. Under each unique CDR3 protein, matching rows form one entry showing the most common genes and DNA. The table for this sample lists 300,000 to 400,000 distinct CDR3 sequences; roughly 13% of them were counted only once. The ten most abundant clones make up 20% to 25% of the sample. The material sequenced was PBMCs or a T cell subset sorted from them (not recorded which). Source of these receptors: a man aged 18 to 30 who had mild COVID-19 (a few samples of this study predate the infection). The sample titles of this study are shuffled in the database, so cell type and time point are left out; the donor was told from shared clones.

This clonotype was seen more than once but under ten times. The chain uses TRBV6-1 and TRBJ2-1; D may be TRBD2 (6 bases). The CDR3 totals 19 residues. V gave up 6 bases and J gave up 0 bases, with 24 bases separating them. Germline values: CDR1 MNHNS, CDR2 SASEGT. This chain's CDR3 is CASSAIVFGGAVSYNEQFF. The CDR3 region has the DNA TGTGCCAGCAGCGCTATCGTGTTTGGCGGGGCCGTCTCCTACAATGAGCAGTTCTTC.

This clonotype was counted many times. The chain links TRBV4-1 to TRBJ1-2; 7 bases agree with TRBD1. The CDR3 extends over 15 amino acids. V trimming: 1 base; J trimming: 1 base; junction bases outside the gene matches: 3. Looked up from germline, CDR1 is MGHRA and CDR2 is YSYEKL. The CDR3 DNA sequence: TGCGCCAGCAGCCAAGTTCGGGACAGTAACTATGGCTACACCTTC. It yields the protein CASSQVRDSNYGYTF.